The rows below give T cell receptor beta chains drawn from one sample of a study of technical replicates of blood from several donors. Sequencing was performed with immunoSEQ multiplex PCR; in TCRdb, only in-frame clones are kept and a portion is missing. The profile shows 60,000 or so clones, about 86% of them singletons. Sample: PBMCs. The receptors originated from a human donor in good health. Some clones in this sample may be carry-over from other donors' samples. Both conserved end residues are part of each CDR3. Fields, in order: clone size, D gene, J gene, V gene, CDR3 DNA, CDR3 protein. D genes are given only for firm matches. Some rows mark clone size as missing; the rest say once, few, many or name a class of expanded clone.

>NA|TRBD1|TRBJ1-2|TRBV2
TGTGCCAGCAGGGGCCGGGACAGGGTGTACTGTGGCTACACCTTC
CASRGRDRVYCGYTF
>NA|NA|TRBJ1-4|TRBV14
TGTGCCAGCAGTCGGGGTAAAGAAAAACTGTTTTTT
CASSRGKEKLFF
>NA|TRBD2|TRBJ2-1|TRBV7-8
TGTGCCAGCAGCTACCCACTAGCGGGGTATAACAATGAGCAGTTCTTC
CASSYPLAGYNNEQFF
>NA|NA|TRBJ2-2|TRBV7-9
TGTGCCAGCAGCCCCCACCAAGACACGGTCAATATCGGGGAGCTGTTTTTT
CASSPHQDTVNIGELFF
>NA|NA|TRBJ1-6|TRBV10-3
TGTGCCATCAGTGAAGGGGAAACGAATTCACCCCTCCACTTT
CAISEGETNSPLHF
>NA|NA|TRBJ2-7|TRBV7-2
TGTGCCAGCAGCTCCAGGGGAGAGGGCTACGAGCAGTACTTC
CASSSRGEGYEQYF
>NA|TRBD2|TRBJ2-7|TRBV7-3
TGTGCCAGCAGCTCTACCGGGACTAGCACCAGCGAGCAGTACTTC
CASSSTGTSTSEQYF
>NA|TRBD2|TRBJ2-7|TRBV7-2
TGTGCCAGCAGCTTAGAGCGGGGATTTTCCTACGAGCAGTACTTC
CASSLERGFSYEQYF
>once|NA|TRBJ1-2|TRBV7-9
TGTGCCAGCAGACCCCCGAGGAACTATGGCTACACCTTC
CASRPPRNYGYTF
>NA|TRBD1|TRBJ1-1|TRBV10-3
TGTGCCATCATGGGGGACAGGATTAACACTGAAGCTTTCTTT
CAIMGDRINTEAFF
>NA|TRBD1|TRBJ2-3|TRBV2
TGTGCCAGCAGTAAGGACAGGTCCACCACAGATACGCAGTATTTT
CASSKDRSTTDTQYF
>once|TRBD2|TRBJ2-1|TRBV18
TGTGCCAGCTCACCACCTAGCGGGGGCTACAATGAGCAGTTCTTC
CASSPPSGGYNEQFF
>NA|TRBD2|TRBJ2-2|TRBV7-2
TGTGCCAGCAGCTTAGATCAAGCGGGAGTCACCGGGGAGCTGTTTTTT
CASSLDQAGVTGELFF
>once|NA|TRBJ1-2|TRBV19
TGTGCCAGTAGCACAGGTAACTCGCATGGCTACACCTTC
CASSTGNSHGYTF
>NA|TRBD2|TRBJ2-5|TRBV6-5
TGTGCCAGCAGAAAGAGCGGGGGGGCCCCCCCGTACTTC
CASRKSGGAPPYF
>once|TRBD1|TRBJ1-1|TRBV5-4
TGTGCCAGCAGCTTGACAGGGGACACTGAAGCTTTCTTT
CASSLTGDTEAFF
>few|TRBD1|TRBJ2-2|TRBV4-2
TGTGCCAGCAGCCCAGGGGGACAGGTCTTCACCGGGGAGCTGTTTTTT
CASSPGGQVFTGELFF
>NA|TRBD1|TRBJ1-2|TRBV4-1
TGCGCCAGCAGCCGTCGACAGGGGGAAAACTATGGCTACACCTTC
CASSRRQGENYGYTF
>NA|TRBD1|TRBJ2-2|TRBV6-5
TGTGCCAGCAGTCCCGGGACAGGGGATGGCGGGGAGCTGTTTTTT
CASSPGTGDGGELFF
>NA|NA|TRBJ1-4|TRBV7-2
TGTGCCAGCAGCTTAGGGCAGGGGAGAGAAAAACTGTTTTTT
CASSLGQGREKLFF
>NA|NA|TRBJ1-1|TRBV30
TGTGCCTGGAGTGTCGGGGGGGGCACTGAAGCTTTCTTT
CAWSVGGGTEAFF
>NA|NA|TRBJ1-2|TRBV6-5
TGTGCCAGCGGGGATACAGGGCCGTTTGGCTACACCTTC
CASGDTGPFGYTF
>NA|TRBD2|TRBJ2-5|TRBV6-6
TGTGCCAGCACTTTAGCGGGGGCCTTCGAGGCCCAGTACTTC
CASTLAGAFEAQYF
>NA|NA|TRBJ1-6|TRBV18
TGTGCCAGCTCACTTCCGGGTCTGGAGAATTCACCCCTCCACTTT
CASSLPGLENSPLHF